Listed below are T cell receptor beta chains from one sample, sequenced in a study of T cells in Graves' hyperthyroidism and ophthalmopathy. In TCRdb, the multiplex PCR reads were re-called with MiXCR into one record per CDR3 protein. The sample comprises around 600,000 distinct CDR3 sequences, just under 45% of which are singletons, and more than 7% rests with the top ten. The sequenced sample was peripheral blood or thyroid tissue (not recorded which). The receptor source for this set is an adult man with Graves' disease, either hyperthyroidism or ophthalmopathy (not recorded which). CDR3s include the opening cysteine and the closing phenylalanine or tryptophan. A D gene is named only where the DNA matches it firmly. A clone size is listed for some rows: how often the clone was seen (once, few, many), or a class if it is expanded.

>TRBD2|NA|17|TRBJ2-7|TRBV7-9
CASSLGLAGLSSYEQYF
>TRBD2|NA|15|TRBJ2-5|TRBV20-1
CSARIAGEYQETQYF
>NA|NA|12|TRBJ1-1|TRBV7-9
CASIEQATEAFF
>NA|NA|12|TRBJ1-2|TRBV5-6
CASSFGVSGYTF
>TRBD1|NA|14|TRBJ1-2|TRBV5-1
CASSFTGGGYGYTF
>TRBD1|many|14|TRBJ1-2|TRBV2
CASSRDRGFHGYTF
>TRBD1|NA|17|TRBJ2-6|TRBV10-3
CAISEWDRDSGANVLTF
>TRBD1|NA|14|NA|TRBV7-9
CASTPASGGNEQFF
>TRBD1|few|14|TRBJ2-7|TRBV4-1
CASSWTGTSYEQYF
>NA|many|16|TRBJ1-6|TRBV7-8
CASSLVPGAPDSPLHF
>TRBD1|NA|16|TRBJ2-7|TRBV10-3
CAISESWTGRVNEQYF
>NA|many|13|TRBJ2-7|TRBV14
CASSQARGGEQYF
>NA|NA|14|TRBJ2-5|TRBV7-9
CASSLARRKETQYF
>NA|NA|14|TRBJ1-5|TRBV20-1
CSARPEGKGTPQHF
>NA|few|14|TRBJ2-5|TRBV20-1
CSADGQGSQETQYF
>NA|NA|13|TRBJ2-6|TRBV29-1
CSVDRAGANVLTF
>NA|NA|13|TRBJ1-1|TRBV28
CASSDAGFTEAFF
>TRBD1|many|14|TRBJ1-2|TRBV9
CASSELGQGYGYTF
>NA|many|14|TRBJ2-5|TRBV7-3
CASSLSPSTFPQYF
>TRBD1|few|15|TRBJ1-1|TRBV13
CASSPVTGGRTEAFF
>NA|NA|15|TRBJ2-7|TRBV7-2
CASSPTQGGPYEQYF
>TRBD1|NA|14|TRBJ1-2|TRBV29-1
CSSNRDRGPHGYTF
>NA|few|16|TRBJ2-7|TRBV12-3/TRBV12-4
CASSLKQGEGTYEQYF
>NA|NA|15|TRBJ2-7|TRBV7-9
CASSLVGRATYEQYF
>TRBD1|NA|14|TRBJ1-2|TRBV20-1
CSARVDRGNYGYTF
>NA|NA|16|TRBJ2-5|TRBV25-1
CACSARGGAYQETQYF
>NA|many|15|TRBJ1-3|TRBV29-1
CSVELRRSTTSTIYF
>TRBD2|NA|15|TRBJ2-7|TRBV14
CASSQLRGERYEQYF
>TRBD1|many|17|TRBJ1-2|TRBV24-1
CATSPTLGQGADYGYTF
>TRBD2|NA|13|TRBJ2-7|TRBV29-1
CSVEGLAAYEQYF
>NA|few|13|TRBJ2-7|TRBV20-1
CSASSDLSYEQYF
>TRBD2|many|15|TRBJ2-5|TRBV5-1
CASSLLAGGQETQYF
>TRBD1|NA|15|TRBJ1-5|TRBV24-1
CATSDLGQGIQPQHF
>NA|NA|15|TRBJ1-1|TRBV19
CASSISVAGASEAFF
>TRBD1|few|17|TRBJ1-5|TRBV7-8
CASTRGHTGGRNQPQHF
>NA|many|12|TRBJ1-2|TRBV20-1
CSASTENYGYTF